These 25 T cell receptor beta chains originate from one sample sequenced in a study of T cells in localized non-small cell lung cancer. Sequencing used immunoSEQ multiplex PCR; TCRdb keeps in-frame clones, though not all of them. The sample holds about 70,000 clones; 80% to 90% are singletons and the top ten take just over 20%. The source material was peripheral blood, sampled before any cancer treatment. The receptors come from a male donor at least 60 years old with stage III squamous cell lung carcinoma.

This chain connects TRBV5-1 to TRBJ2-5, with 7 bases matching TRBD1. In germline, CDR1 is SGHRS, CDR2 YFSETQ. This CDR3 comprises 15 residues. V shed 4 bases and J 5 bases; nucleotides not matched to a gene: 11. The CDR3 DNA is TGCGCCAGCAGCCGGGGACAGAGCCTTGGGGAGACCCAGTACTTC. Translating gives CASSRGQSLGETQYF.

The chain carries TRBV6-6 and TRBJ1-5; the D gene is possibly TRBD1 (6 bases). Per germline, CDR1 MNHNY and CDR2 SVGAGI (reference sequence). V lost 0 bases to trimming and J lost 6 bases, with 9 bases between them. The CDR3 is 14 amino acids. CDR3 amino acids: CASSYSSGAQPQHF. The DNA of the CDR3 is TGTGCCAGCAGTTACTCGTCAGGGGCTCAGCCCCAGCATTTT.

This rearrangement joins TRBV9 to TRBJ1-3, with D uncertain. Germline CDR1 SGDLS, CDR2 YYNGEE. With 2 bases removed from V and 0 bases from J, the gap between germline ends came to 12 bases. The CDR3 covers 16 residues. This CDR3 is CASSVMAAGSGNTIYF. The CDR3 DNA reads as TGTGCCAGCAGCGTGATGGCCGCAGGCTCTGGAAACACCATATATTTT.

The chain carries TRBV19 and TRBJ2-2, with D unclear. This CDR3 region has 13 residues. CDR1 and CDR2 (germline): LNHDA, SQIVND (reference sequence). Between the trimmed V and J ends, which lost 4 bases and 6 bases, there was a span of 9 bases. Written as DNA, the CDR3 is TGTGCCAGTAGTACGGACGGGCCCGGGGAGCTGTTTTTT. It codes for CASSTDGPGELFF.

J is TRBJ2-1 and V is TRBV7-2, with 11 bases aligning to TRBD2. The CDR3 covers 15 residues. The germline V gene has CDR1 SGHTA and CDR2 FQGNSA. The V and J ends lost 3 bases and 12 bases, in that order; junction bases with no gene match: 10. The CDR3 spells CASSFSGGAGKGQFF. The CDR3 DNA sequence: TGTGCCAGCAGCTTTAGCGGGGGGGCCGGAAAGGGGCAGTTCTTC.

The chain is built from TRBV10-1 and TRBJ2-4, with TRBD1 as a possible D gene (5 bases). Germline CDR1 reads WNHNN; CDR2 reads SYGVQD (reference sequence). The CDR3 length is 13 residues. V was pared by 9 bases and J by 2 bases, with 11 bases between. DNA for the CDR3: TGCGCCAGTAGTCAGGGTTCCAAAAACATTCAGTACTTC. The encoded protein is CASSQGSKNIQYF.

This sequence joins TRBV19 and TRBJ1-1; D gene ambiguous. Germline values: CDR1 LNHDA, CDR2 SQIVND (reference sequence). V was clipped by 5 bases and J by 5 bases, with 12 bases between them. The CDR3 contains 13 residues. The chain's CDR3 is CASSSWTGTEAFF. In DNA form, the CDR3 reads TGTGCCAGTAGTTCTTGGACGGGGACTGAAGCTTTCTTT.

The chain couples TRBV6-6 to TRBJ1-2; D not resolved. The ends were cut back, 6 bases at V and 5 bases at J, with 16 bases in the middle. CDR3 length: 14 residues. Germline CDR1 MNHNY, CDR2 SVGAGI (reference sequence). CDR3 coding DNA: TGTGCCAGCAGCCTGGACGGAAAATATTATGGCTACACCTTC. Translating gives CASSLDGKYYGYTF.

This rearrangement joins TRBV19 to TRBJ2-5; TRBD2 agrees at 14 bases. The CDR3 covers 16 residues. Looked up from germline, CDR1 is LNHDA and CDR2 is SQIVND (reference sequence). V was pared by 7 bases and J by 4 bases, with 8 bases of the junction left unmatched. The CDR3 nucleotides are TGTGCCAGTACCCGGACTAGCGGGGGGCCCCCAGAGACCCAGTACTTC. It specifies CASTRTSGGPPETQYF. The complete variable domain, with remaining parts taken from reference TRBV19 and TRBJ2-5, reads DGGITQSPKYLFRKEGQNVTLSCEQNLNHDAMYWYRQDPGQGLRLIYYSQIVNDFQKGDIAEGYSVSREKKESFPLTVTSAQKNPTAFYLCASTRTSGGPPETQYFGPGTRLLVL.

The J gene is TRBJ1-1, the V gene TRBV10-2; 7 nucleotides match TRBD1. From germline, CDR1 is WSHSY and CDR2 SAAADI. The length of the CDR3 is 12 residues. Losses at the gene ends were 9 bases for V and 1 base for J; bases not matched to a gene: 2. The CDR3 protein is CASWTGNTEAFF. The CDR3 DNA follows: TGCGCCAGTTGGACAGGGAACACTGAAGCTTTCTTT.

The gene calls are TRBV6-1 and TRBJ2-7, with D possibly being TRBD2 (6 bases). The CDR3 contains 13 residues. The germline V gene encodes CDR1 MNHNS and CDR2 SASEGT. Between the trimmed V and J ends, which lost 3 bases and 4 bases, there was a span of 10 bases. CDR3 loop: CASSETRNYEQYV. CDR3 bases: TGTGCCAGCAGTGAGACTAGAAATTACGAGCAGTACGTC.

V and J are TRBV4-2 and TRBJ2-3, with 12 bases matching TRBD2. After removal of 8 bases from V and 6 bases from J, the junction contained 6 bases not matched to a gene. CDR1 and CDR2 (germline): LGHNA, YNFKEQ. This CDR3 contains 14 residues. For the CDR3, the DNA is TGTGCCAGCGACACTAGCGGGGGGATGGATACGCAGTATTTT. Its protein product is CASDTSGGMDTQYF.

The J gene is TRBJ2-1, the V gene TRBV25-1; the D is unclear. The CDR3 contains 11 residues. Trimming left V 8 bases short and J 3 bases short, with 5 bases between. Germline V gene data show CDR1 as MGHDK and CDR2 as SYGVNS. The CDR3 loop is CASSSYNEQFF. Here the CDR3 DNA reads TGTGCCAGCTCGAGCTACAATGAGCAGTTCTTC.

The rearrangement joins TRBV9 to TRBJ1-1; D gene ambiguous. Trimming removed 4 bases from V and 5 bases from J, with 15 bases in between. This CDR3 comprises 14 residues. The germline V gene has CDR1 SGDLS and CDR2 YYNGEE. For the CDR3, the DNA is TGTGCCAGCAGCCCTCACCGCCAAGGTACTGAAGCTTTCTTT. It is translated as CASSPHRQGTEAFF.

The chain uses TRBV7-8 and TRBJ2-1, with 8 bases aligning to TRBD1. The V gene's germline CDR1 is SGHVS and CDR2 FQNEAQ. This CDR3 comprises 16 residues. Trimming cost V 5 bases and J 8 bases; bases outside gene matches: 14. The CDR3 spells CASSPGGDRWKDEQFF. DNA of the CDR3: TGTGCCAGCAGCCCTGGTGGGGACAGGTGGAAGGATGAGCAGTTCTTC.

The CDR3, as DNA: TGTGCCAGCAGCCTCCAGGGAGGGACTGAAGCTTTCTTT. Translated: CASSLQGGTEAFF. The rearrangement joins TRBV7-6 to TRBJ1-1, with D maybe TRBD1 (5 bases). Germline CDR1 and CDR2: SGHVS and FNYEAQ. This CDR3 contains 13 residues. The V end lost 5 bases, the J end lost 5 bases, and 12 bases lay between the germline ends.

The CDR3 here is CARVKTPQETQYF. Written as DNA, the CDR3 is TGTGCCAGAGTCAAGACCCCCCAAGAGACCCAGTACTTC. The chain employs TRBV2 and TRBJ2-5; D uncertain. The CDR3 is made up of 13 amino acids. V lost 9 bases, J lost 1 base, and 12 bases lay in between. Germline CDR1 is SNHLY and CDR2 is FYNNEI.

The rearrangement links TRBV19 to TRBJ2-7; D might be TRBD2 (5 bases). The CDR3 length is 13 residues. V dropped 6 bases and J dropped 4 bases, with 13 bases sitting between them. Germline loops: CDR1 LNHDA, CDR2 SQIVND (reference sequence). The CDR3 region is CASRRTENYEQYF. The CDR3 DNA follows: TGTGCCAGTAGACGGACTGAGAATTACGAGCAGTACTTC.

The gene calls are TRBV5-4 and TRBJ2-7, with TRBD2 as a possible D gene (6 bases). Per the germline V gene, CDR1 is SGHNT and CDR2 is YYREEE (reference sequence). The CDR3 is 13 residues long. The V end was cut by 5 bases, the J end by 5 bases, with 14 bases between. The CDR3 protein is CASRSGLGDEQYF. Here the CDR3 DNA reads TGTGCCAGCAGGTCGGGACTGGGCGACGAGCAGTACTTC.

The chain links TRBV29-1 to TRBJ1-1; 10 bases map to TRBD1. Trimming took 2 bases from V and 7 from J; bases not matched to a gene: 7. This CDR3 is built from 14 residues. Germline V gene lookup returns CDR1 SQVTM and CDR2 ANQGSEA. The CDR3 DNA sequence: TGCAGCGTTGAAATACGACAGGGGGCTGGTGAAGCTTTCTTT. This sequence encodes CSVEIRQGAGEAFF. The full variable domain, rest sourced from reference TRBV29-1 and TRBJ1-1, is SAVISQKPSRDICQRGTSLTIQCQVDSQVTMMFWYRQQPGQSLTLIATANQGSEATYESGFVIDKFPISRPNLTFSTLTVSNMSPEDSSIYLCSVEIRQGAGEAFFGQGTRLTVV.

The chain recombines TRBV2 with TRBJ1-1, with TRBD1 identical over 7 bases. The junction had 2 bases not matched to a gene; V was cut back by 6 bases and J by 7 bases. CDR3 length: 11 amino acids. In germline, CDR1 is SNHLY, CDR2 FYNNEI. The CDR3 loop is CASSGTDEAFF. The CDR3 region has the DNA TGTGCCAGCAGCGGGACAGATGAAGCTTTCTTT.

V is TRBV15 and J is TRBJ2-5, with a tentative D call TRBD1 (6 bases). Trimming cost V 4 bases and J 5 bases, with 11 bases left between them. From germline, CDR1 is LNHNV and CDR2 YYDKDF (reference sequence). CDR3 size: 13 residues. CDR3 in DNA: TGTGCCACCAGCAAGGGGGTCGAGGAGACCCAGTACTTC. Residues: CATSKGVEETQYF.

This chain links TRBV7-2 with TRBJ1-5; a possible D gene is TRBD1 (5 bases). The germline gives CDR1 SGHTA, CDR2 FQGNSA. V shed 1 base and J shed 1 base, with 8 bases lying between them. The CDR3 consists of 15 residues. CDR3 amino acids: CASSLEGTSNQPQHF. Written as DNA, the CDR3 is TGTGCCAGCAGCTTAGAGGGGACGAGCAATCAGCCCCAGCATTTT. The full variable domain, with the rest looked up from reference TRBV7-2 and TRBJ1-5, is GAGVSQSPSNKVTEKGKDVELRCDPISGHTALYWYRQSLGQGLEFLIYFQGNSAPDKSGLPSDRFSAERTGGSVSTLTIQRTQQEDSAVYLCASSLEGTSNQPQHFGDGTRLSIL.

The CDR3 nucleotides read TGCGCCAGCAGGGGGATCGACGAGCAGTACGTC. Its protein product is CASRGIDEQYV. The rearrangement joins TRBV23-1 to TRBJ2-7; no reliable D call. TRBV23-1 qualifies as an ORF whose function is uncertain. V lost 6 bases and J 5 bases, leaving 8 bases between the germline ends. This CDR3 comprises 11 residues.

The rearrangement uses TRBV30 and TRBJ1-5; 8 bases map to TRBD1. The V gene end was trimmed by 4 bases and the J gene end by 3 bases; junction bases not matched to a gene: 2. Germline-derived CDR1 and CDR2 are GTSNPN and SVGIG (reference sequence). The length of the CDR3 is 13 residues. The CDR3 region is CAWTGGFNQPQHF. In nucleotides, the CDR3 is TGTGCCTGGACAGGGGGCTTCAATCAGCCCCAGCATTTT.